The present entry profiles one T cell receptor (beta chain) with its context. Its antigen is undetermined. The sample originates from a study of cytomegalovirus exposure and HLA in healthy donors. The CDR3 is made up of 14 amino acids. Germline-derived CDR1 and CDR2 are MNHNY and SVGAGI (reference sequence). Trimming took off 5 bases at V and 3 bases at J, with 13 bases between the two ends. Study results and limitations: CMV serostatus was the only immune exposure information that was available.

PCR amplification relied on 60 Vbeta primers (plus 13 Jbeta primers). Method: immunoSEQ multiplex PCR; TCRdb's copy keeps in-frame clones and lacks some. The table lists about 110,000 clones, approximately 70% of them singletons. The clonotype was recovered from a man aged 25 to 40 in good health and CMV-seronegative. Sequencing input: PBMCs. This chain uses TRBV6-6 with TRBJ1-1, with TRBD1 as a possible D gene (5 bases). The CDR3 coding sequence is TGTGCCAGCAGTCCTGATACAGGTTACACTGAAGCTTTCTTT. Amino acid sequence: CASSPDTGYTEAFF.